This T cell receptor beta chain was captured by sequencing in a study of shared clonotypes between healthy human individuals. V was clipped by 1 base and J by 5 bases, with 14 bases between them. The germline V gene has CDR1 SGHDN and CDR2 FVKESK. The CDR3 totals 15 residues. Positively selected for CCR7, the CD45RO-negative cells used as naive CD8 cells excluded terminally differentiated effector memory CD45RA+ cells. Profiling relied on immunoSEQ multiplex PCR, and the TCRdb table lists in-frame clones only, not all of them. Found here are under 600,000 clones, roughly 98% of them singletons; the top ten hold approximately 0.3%.

This clonotype was sampled from a man aged 25-45 years in good health. The specimen sequenced was naive CD8+ T cells sorted from blood. V and J are TRBV14 and TRBJ2-5; D not resolved. CDR3 loop: CASSQAGVSWETQYF. The CDR3 coding sequence is TGTGCCAGCAGCCAAGCGGGTGTGTCCTGGGAGACCCAGTACTTC.